The 11 T cell receptor beta chains below come from one sample, sequenced in a study of shared clonotypes between healthy human individuals. Data came from immunoSEQ multiplex PCR; TCRdb stores just in-frame clones and leaves some out. The sample records over a million clones, approximately 68% being singletons. Material for sequencing was memory CD4+ T cells sorted from blood. The subset denotes: CD45RA-negative fraction. The origin of the receptors is a man aged 18 to 29 in good health.

The rearrangement links TRBV10-3 to TRBJ2-7; 7 bases are shared with TRBD1. V lost 3 bases and J lost 4; bases outside the gene matches: 3. This CDR3 region has 13 residues. Germline V gives CDR1 ENHRY, CDR2 SYGVKD. This CDR3 reads CAISEDRAYEQYF. The CDR3 nucleotides read TGTGCCATCAGTGAAGACAGGGCGTACGAGCAGTACTTC.

The V and J genes are TRBV7-2 and TRBJ1-6; 9 bases align to TRBD1. Germline trimming cut 5 bases from V and 6 bases from J; bases unmatched to any gene: 8. Looked up from germline, CDR1 is SGHTA and CDR2 is FQGNSA. The CDR3 has 16 amino acids. The DNA for the CDR3 is TGTGCCAGCAGCCCAGGACAGGGGTACAGTAATTCACCCCTCCACTTT. Translated: CASSPGQGYSNSPLHF. The full variable domain, in which reference TRBV7-2 and TRBJ1-6 provide the parts outside the CDR3, is GAGVSQSPSNKVTEKGKDVELRCDPISGHTALYWYRQSLGQGLEFLIYFQGNSAPDKSGLPSDRFSAERTGGSVSTLTIQRTQQEDSAVYLCASSPGQGYSNSPLHFGNGTRLTVT.

This chain uses TRBV6-5 with TRBJ2-7; the D gene is possibly TRBD1 (5 bases). The CDR3 runs 15 residues. CDR1 and CDR2 (germline): MNHEY, SVGAGI. V dropped 0 bases and J dropped 0 bases, with 9 bases sitting between them. The DNA for the CDR3 is TGTGCCAGCAGTTACTCGAGGACATACTCCTACGAGCAGTACTTC. Protein: CASSYSRTYSYEQYF.

The V call is TRBV7-2, the J call TRBJ1-1; weak D call: TRBD1 (5 bases). V lost 3 bases and J lost 2, with 13 bases in between. Per germline, CDR1 SGHTA and CDR2 FQGNSA. This CDR3 contains 15 residues. CDR3 sequence reads: CASSFGVGGNTEAFF. The CDR3 DNA is TGTGCCAGCAGCTTCGGCGTGGGGGGTAACACTGAAGCTTTCTTT.

V is TRBV30 and J is TRBJ2-1, with D possibly being TRBD1 (6 bases). Germline V CDR1 and CDR2: GTSNPN, SVGIG (reference sequence). The CDR3 is made up of 15 amino acids. The ends were cut back, 3 bases at V and 0 bases at J, with 12 bases in the middle. This CDR3 is CAWRRTDLSYNEQFF. The CDR3 DNA reads TGTGCCTGGAGAAGGACAGATCTCTCCTACAATGAGCAGTTCTTC. Full variable domain (rest looked up from reference TRBV30 and TRBJ2-1): SQTIHQWPATLVQPVGSPLSLECTVEGTSNPNLYWYRQAAGRGLQLLFYSVGIGQISSEVPQNLSASRPQDRQFILSSKKLLLSDSGFYLCAWRRTDLSYNEQFFGPGTRLTVL.

The chain links TRBV9 to TRBJ1-1; 11 bases fit TRBD1. The CDR3 sequence is 16 residues long. The germline V gene encodes CDR1 SGDLS and CDR2 YYNGEE. With V trimmed by 2 bases and J by 4 bases, 7 bases remained unmatched. The CDR3 loop reads CASSVRGQGVVTEAFF. The DNA for the CDR3 is TGTGCCAGCAGCGTTAGGGGACAGGGGGTGGTCACTGAAGCTTTCTTT.

J is TRBJ2-7 and V is TRBV19, with 7 bases matching TRBD1. The length of the CDR3 is 13 residues. Trimming at V came to 5 bases and at J to 4 bases, leaving 5 bases not matched to a gene. The germline gives CDR1 LNHDA, CDR2 SQIVND (reference sequence). CDR3 DNA sequence: TGTGCCAGTAGTCGGGACAGAGAATACGAGCAGTACTTC. It translates to CASSRDREYEQYF. Filled out from reference TRBV19 and TRBJ2-7, the complete variable domain reads DGGITQSPKYLFRKEGQNVTLSCEQNLNHDAMYWYRQDPGQGLRLIYYSQIVNDFQKGDIAEGYSVSREKKESFPLTVTSAQKNPTAFYLCASSRDREYEQYFGPGTRLTVT.

This chain uses TRBV7-9 with TRBJ1-2, with 7 nucleotides matching TRBD1. V gave up 0 bases and J gave up 0 bases; unmatched junction bases: 7. This CDR3 comprises 17 residues. Per germline, CDR1 SEHNR and CDR2 FQNEAQ (reference sequence). The CDR3 DNA reads TGTGCCAGCAGCTTAGCTGACAGGGCAGGAGCTAACTATGGCTACACCTTC. Translation gives CASSLADRAGANYGYTF. The full variable domain, completed using reference TRBV7-9 and TRBJ1-2, is DTGVSQNPRHKITKRGQNVTFRCDPISEHNRLYWYRQTLGQGPEFLTYFQNEAQLEKSRLLSDRFSAERPKGSFSTLEIQRTEQGDSAMYLCASSLADRAGANYGYTFGSGTRLTVV.

J is TRBJ2-5 and V is TRBV2; D perhaps matches TRBD1 (5 bases). Germline V gene lookup returns CDR1 SNHLY and CDR2 FYNNEI. The CDR3 has 12 residues. V lost 7 bases to trimming and J lost 5 bases, with 11 bases between them. CDR3 region: CASKGWGETQYF. CDR3 bases: TGTGCCAGCAAGGGGTGGGGCGAGACCCAGTACTTC.

CDR3 region: CASSYTDGGYTF. CDR3 in DNA: TGTGCCAGCAGTTATACCGACGGTGGCTACACCTTC. This chain joins TRBV6-5 and TRBJ1-2; D is undetermined. Per germline, CDR1 MNHEY and CDR2 SVGAGI. CDR3 size: 12 residues. V was shortened by 3 bases and J by 7 bases, with 9 bases between the two germline ends.

The chain joins TRBV5-4 to TRBJ2-2; possibly TRBD2 for D (6 bases). Deletions cut 4 bases from V and 9 bases from J, with 13 bases between. The CDR3 has 13 residues. The germline CDR1 and CDR2 sequences are SGHNT and YYREEE (reference sequence). The CDR3 DNA sequence: TGTGCCAGCAGCGCCTGGGAGGTCCGGGAGCTGTTTTTT. Protein sequence: CASSAWEVRELFF.